Shown below are 18 T cell receptor beta chains from a single sample sequenced in a study of identical twins. From the 5' RACE reads, TCRdb called clonotypes with MiXCR, one entry per CDR3 protein. Among hundreds of thousands of distinct CDR3 sequences listed, 9.4% were seen once. Sequences were obtained from memory (CD45RO+) T cells sorted from blood. All receptors come from a woman aged 18-29 years in good health.

This clonotype was seen more than once but under ten times. The chain combines TRBV20-1 with TRBJ2-5; TRBD1 matches 7 bases. CDR3 length: 14 amino acids. From germline, CDR1 is DFQATT and CDR2 SNEGSKA (reference sequence). After removal of 4 bases from V and 1 base from J, the junction contained 6 bases not matched to a gene. The CDR3, as DNA: TGCAGTGCTAATACAGGGGCGCCCCAAGAGACCCAGTACTTC. Translated, it gives CSANTGAPQETQYF.

The CDR3 loop is CASSLRQYEQFF. CDR3 DNA sequence: TGTGCCAGCAGTTTGCGGCAATATGAGCAGTTCTTC. The rearrangement links TRBV12-3 or TRBV12-4 to TRBJ2-1; D is uncertain. Trimming cost V 3 bases and J 8 bases, with 8 bases left between them. This CDR3 is 12 amino acids long.

This clonotype was observed many times. The chain has TRBV3-1 and TRBJ1-4; TRBD1 is a possible D gene (6 bases). The CDR3 consists of 14 residues. Looked up from germline, CDR1 is LGHDT and CDR2 is YNNKEL (reference sequence). Trimming pared 1 base from V and 7 bases from J, leaving 10 bases between. This CDR3 reads CASSQVGGGEKLFF. The DNA of the CDR3 is TGTGCCAGCAGCCAAGTCGGGGGCGGTGAAAAACTGTTTTTT.

CDR3 region: CASSGSNTEAFF. As DNA, the CDR3 is TGTGCCAGCAGCGGGTCGAACACTGAAGCTTTCTTT. The chain is built from TRBV7-9 and TRBJ1-1; D not resolved. The CDR3 has 12 residues. V was cut by 5 bases and J by 1 base, with 5 bases left in between. Germline V gives CDR1 SEHNR, CDR2 FQNEAQ (reference sequence).

This clonotype came up a few times. V usage is TRBV9 and J usage is TRBJ2-5; 7 bases are shared with TRBD1. The germline CDR1 and CDR2 sequences are SGDLS and YYNGEE. The length of the CDR3 is 15 residues. Germline trimming cut 3 bases from V and 0 bases from J; bases unmatched to any gene: 5. For the CDR3, the DNA is TGTGCCAGCAGCGATAGGGGGACAGACCAAGAGACCCAGTACTTC. This codes for CASSDRGTDQETQYF.

This clonotype was observed a handful of times. The CDR3 region is CASSPRTGIAKNIQYF. The CDR3 nucleotides read TGTGCCAGCAGTCCCCGGACAGGGATAGCCAAAAACATTCAGTACTTC. The genes are TRBV28 and TRBJ2-4; TRBD1 matches at 8 bases. This CDR3 is built from 16 residues. CDR1 and CDR2 (germline): MDHEN, SYDVKM. V shed 5 bases and J 0 bases; nucleotides not matched to a gene: 6.

A remark on this clonotype: An end of the junction differs from the germline gene, which may be a read error. The genes are TRBV7-9 and TRBJ2-5; 9 nucleotides match TRBD2. The CDR3 is made up of 15 amino acids. The V gene's germline CDR1 is SEHNR and CDR2 FQNEAQ (reference sequence). The CDR3 reads CVSSYGSGSRETQYF. DNA of the CDR3: TGTGTCAGCAGCTACGGTAGCGGGAGTAGGGAGACCCAGTACTTC.

This clonotype was detected many times. The chain joins TRBV18 to TRBJ2-7, with 10 positions matching TRBD1. The CDR3 spans 15 residues. In germline, CDR1 is KGHSH, CDR2 LQKENI. V shed 2 bases and J 4 bases; nucleotides not matched to a gene: 5. CDR3 residues: CASSPSWDRGYEQYF. The CDR3 coding sequence is TGTGCCAGCTCACCATCCTGGGACAGGGGTTACGAGCAGTACTTC.

This clonotype was found many times. CDR3 residues: CASRSSAGVYF. In DNA form, the CDR3 reads TGTGCCAGCAGATCCTCGGCGGGGGTTTACTTC. The V call is TRBV12-3 or TRBV12-4, the J call TRBJ2-5; 7 bases match TRBD2. This CDR3 is 11 amino acids long. The V and J ends lost 6 bases and 14 bases, in that order; junction bases with no gene match: 9.

There are many counts of this clonotype. The J gene is TRBJ2-3, the V gene TRBV10-3, with TRBD2 identical over 7 bases. V lost 11 bases, J lost 1 base, and 12 bases stayed unmatched. The CDR3 sequence is 15 residues long. CDR1 ENHRY and CDR2 SYGVKD come from the germline V gene. The CDR3: CAVKSLAGGTDTQYF. In DNA form, the CDR3 reads TGTGCCGTCAAGTCCCTGGCGGGGGGCACAGATACGCAGTATTTT.

The chain recombines TRBV20-1 with TRBJ2-1; a weak D match, TRBD1 (6 bases). Trimming pared 3 bases from V and 9 bases from J, leaving 21 bases between. Germline V gives CDR1 DFQATT, CDR2 SNEGSKA (reference sequence). CDR3 length equals 15 residues. The CDR3 DNA reads as TGCAGTGCTAGTGCTGTGCGACGACTCAGGGGTGAGCAGTTCTTC. Amino acid sequence: CSASAVRRLRGEQFF.

This clonotype showed up just a few times. The chain employs TRBV7-2 and TRBJ1-1; D call uncertain. The CDR3 is made up of 13 amino acids. The germline gives CDR1 SGHTA, CDR2 FQGNSA. V shed 5 bases and J shed 2 bases, with 9 bases lying between them. The CDR3 sequence: CASSPISNTEAFF. The CDR3 DNA is TGTGCCAGCAGCCCAATAAGTAACACTGAAGCTTTCTTT.

This clonotype was counted many times. V is TRBV12-3 or TRBV12-4 and J is TRBJ1-2; 7 nucleotides line up with TRBD1. The CDR3 is 14 residues long. The V and J ends lost 6 bases and 4 bases, in that order; junction bases with no gene match: 8. The CDR3, as DNA: TGTGCCAGCAGCTACCTAGGGGGCGGCTATGGCTACACCTTC. It yields the protein CASSYLGGGYGYTF.

V is TRBV20-1 and J is TRBJ2-1; 9 nucleotides match TRBD2. CDR3 size: 14 residues. From germline, CDR1 is DFQATT and CDR2 SNEGSKA (reference sequence). With V trimmed by 6 bases and J by 8 bases, 11 bases remained unmatched. The CDR3, as DNA: TGCAGTGCCATTAGCGGGAGCGTGTGTGATGAGCAGTTCTTC. This sequence encodes CSAISGSVCDEQFF.

The V gene is TRBV9, the J gene TRBJ2-1; maybe TRBD1 (5 bases). From germline, CDR1 is SGDLS and CDR2 YYNGEE. Trimming shortened V by 0 bases and J by 3 bases, and 7 bases separated the two germline ends. This CDR3 is built from 14 residues. The CDR3 nucleotides read TGTGCCAGCAGCGTAGGAGGACACTACAATGAGCAGTTCTTC. Its protein is CASSVGGHYNEQFF.

The J gene is TRBJ1-2, the V gene TRBV20-1; 7 bases map to TRBD1. V trimming: 3 bases; J trimming: 4 bases; junction bases outside the gene matches: 11. Looked up from germline, CDR1 is DFQATT and CDR2 is SNEGSKA (reference sequence). The CDR3 contains 15 residues. In DNA form, the CDR3 reads TGCAGTGCTAGCTGGGGGACAGAAATTTCCTATGGCTACACCTTC. As protein: CSASWGTEISYGYTF.

The chain couples TRBV12-3 or TRBV12-4 to TRBJ1-2, with a weak D call TRBD1 (6 bases). The V end was cut by 10 bases, the J end by 7 bases, with 19 bases between. The CDR3 extends over 13 amino acids. CDR3 bases: TGTGCCACCAACTCCAGGGGATTCTTTGGCTACACCTTC. This translates into CATNSRGFFGYTF.

Judged by abundance, this clonotype is medium-sized (0.01 to 0.1%). The chain recombines TRBV5-6 with TRBJ2-1; D is perhaps TRBD2 (5 bases). Trimming took 1 base from V and 3 from J, leaving 11 bases between them. The CDR3 consists of 15 residues. Germline V gene sequence: CDR1 SGHDT, CDR2 YYEEEE. This CDR3 reads CASSLFRDYYNEQFF. The DNA of the CDR3 is TGTGCCAGCAGCTTGTTTCGGGATTACTACAATGAGCAGTTCTTC.